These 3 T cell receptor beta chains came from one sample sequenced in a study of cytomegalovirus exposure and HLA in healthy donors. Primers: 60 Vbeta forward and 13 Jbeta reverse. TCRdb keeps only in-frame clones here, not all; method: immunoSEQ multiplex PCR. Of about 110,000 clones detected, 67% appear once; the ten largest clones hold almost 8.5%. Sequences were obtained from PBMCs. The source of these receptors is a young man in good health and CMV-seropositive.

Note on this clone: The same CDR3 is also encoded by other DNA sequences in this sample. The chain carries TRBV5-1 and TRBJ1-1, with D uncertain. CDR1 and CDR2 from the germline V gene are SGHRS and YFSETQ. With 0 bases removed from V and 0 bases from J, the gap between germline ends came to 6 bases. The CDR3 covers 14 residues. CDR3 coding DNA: TGCGCCAGCAGCTTGGAACTGTTGAACACTGAAGCTTTCTTT. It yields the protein CASSLELLNTEAFF.

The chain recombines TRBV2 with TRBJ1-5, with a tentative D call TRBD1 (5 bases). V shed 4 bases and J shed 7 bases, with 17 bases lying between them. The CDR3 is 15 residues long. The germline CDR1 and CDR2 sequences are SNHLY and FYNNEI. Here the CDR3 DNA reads TGTGCCAGCAGTGTTGGAGTCGGGGGTGGCCAGCCCCAGCATTTT. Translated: CASSVGVGGGQPQHF.

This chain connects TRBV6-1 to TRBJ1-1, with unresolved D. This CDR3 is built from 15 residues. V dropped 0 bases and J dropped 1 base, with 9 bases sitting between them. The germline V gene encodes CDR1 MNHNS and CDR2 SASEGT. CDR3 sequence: CASSEAAAPNTEAFF. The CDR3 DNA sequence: TGTGCCAGCAGTGAAGCCGCGGCACCGAACACTGAAGCTTTCTTT.